Below are 20 T cell receptor beta chains sequenced from a single sample in a study of OX40 agonist ivuxolimab in advanced cancers. Only in-frame clones appear in the TCRdb table, and some are missing; sequencing was by immunoSEQ multiplex PCR. The sample has tens of thousands of clones; around 80% are singletons. This specimen was CD4+ or CD8+ T cells sorted from blood, taken in a trial of the OX40 agonist ivuxolimab. The source of these receptors is an adult with an advanced solid tumor such as melanoma, head and neck, liver or kidney cancer.

The gene calls are TRBV5-1 and TRBJ2-2, with D perhaps matching TRBD2 (5 bases). Trimming took off 3 bases at V and 1 base at J, with 13 bases between the two ends. The CDR3 loop spans 16 amino acids. From germline, CDR1 is SGHRS and CDR2 YFSETQ. CDR3 coding DNA: TGCGCCAGCAGCTCGTCCGGGATGGGGAACACCGGGGAGCTGTTTTTT. Its translation is CASSSSGMGNTGELFF.

The chain uses TRBV30 and TRBJ1-2, with D perhaps matching TRBD1 (6 bases). CDR1 and CDR2 (germline): GTSNPN, SVGIG (reference sequence). Trimming took 2 bases from V and 4 from J, leaving 11 bases between them. There are 13 residues in the CDR3. CDR3 sequence (DNA): TGTGCCTGGAGTCCAACAGGGCCCTATGGCTACACCTTC. It is translated as CAWSPTGPYGYTF.

The chain joins TRBV29-1 to TRBJ2-2; 9 bases are a match to TRBD1. The CDR3 has 13 residues. From germline, CDR1 is SQVTM and CDR2 ANQGSEA. The V gene end was trimmed by 6 bases and the J gene end by 4 bases; junction bases not matched to a gene: 3. CDR3: CSVGTGSTGELFF. In nucleotides, the CDR3 is TGCAGCGTAGGGACAGGGTCCACCGGGGAGCTGTTTTTT.

This clone was counted a single time. The chain is built from TRBV28 and TRBJ2-7; D tentatively fits TRBD1 or TRBD2 (5 bases each). The germline V gene has CDR1 MDHEN and CDR2 SYDVKM. The CDR3 contains 15 residues. The V and J ends lost 7 bases and 0 bases respectively, with 16 bases between them. The CDR3 spells CASTEGPYSSYEQYF. For the CDR3, the DNA is TGTGCCAGCACCGAGGGGCCGTACAGCTCCTACGAGCAGTACTTC.

The CDR3 DNA reads as TGCGCCAGCAGCCCCGGACAGGGGTACTATGGCTACACCTTC. It codes for CASSPGQGYYGYTF. The chain couples TRBV5-1 to TRBJ1-2; TRBD1 matches 9 bases. V lost 4 bases and J lost 3; bases outside the gene matches: 4. The CDR3 spans 14 residues. CDR1 SGHRS and CDR2 YFSETQ come from the germline V gene.

V is TRBV19 and J is TRBJ1-2, with D possibly matching TRBD1 (5 bases). V lost 6 bases and J lost 8, with 25 bases in between. Germline loops: CDR1 LNHDA, CDR2 SQIVND (reference sequence). The CDR3 is made up of 16 amino acids. The CDR3 DNA follows: TGTGCCAGTAGATCCCTGATCGGCAGGGTCATAGTCGGCTACACCTTC. This codes for CASRSLIGRVIVGYTF.

This rearrangement joins TRBV11-1 to TRBJ1-1; D not certain. The CDR3 extends over 15 amino acids. V lost 2 bases and J 4 bases, leaving 14 bases between the germline ends. The germline CDR1 and CDR2 sequences are SGHAT and FQDESV (reference sequence). The CDR3: CASSLRQGLGTEAFF. The CDR3 DNA sequence: TGTGCCAGCAGCTTAAGACAAGGGTTGGGCACTGAAGCTTTCTTT. Filled out from reference TRBV11-1 and TRBJ1-1, the complete variable domain reads EAEVAQSPRYKITEKSQAVAFWCDPISGHATLYWYRQILGQGPELLVQFQDESVVDDSQLPKDRFSAERLKGVDSTLKIQPAELGDSAMYLCASSLRQGLGTEAFFGQGTRLTVV.

V usage is TRBV14 and J usage is TRBJ1-2, with D possibly matching TRBD1 (6 bases). Trimming took 4 bases from V and 7 from J, leaving 16 bases between them. Germline lookup yields CDR1 SGHDN and CDR2 FVKESK. The CDR3 sequence is 14 residues long. The CDR3 sequence is CASSPRLQGGGYTF. DNA of the CDR3: TGTGCCAGCAGCCCCCGTCTACAGGGTGGTGGCTACACCTTC.

This chain connects TRBV27 to TRBJ2-5, with 7 bases fitting TRBD1. In germline, CDR1 is MNHEY, CDR2 SMNVEV (reference sequence). This CDR3 is 15 amino acids long. Trimming removed 6 bases from V and 5 bases from J; junction bases left unmatched: 12. The CDR3 DNA follows: TGTGCCAGCAGCTTAAGCGTGGACAGGAGGGAGACCCAGTACTTC. Translation gives CASSLSVDRRETQYF.

A few counts support this clone. The chain is built from TRBV11-2 and TRBJ2-5; D remains unclear. The V gene lost 0 bases and the J gene lost 7 bases, with 9 bases spanning the gap. Germline V gives CDR1 SGHAT, CDR2 FQNNGV. The CDR3 extends over 13 amino acids. The CDR3 DNA reads as TGTGCCAGCAGCTTAGAGCCTCCAGGGACCCAGTACTTC. This encodes CASSLEPPGTQYF.

J is TRBJ2-5 and V is TRBV4-2; 7 positions agree with TRBD2. V gave up 4 bases and J gave up 4 bases; unmatched junction bases: 3. The CDR3 has 13 amino acids. In germline, CDR1 is LGHNA, CDR2 YNFKEQ. CDR3 region: CASSPERGETQYF. CDR3 in DNA: TGTGCCAGCAGCCCGGAGCGGGGAGAGACCCAGTACTTC.

This chain uses TRBV7-3 with TRBJ2-1; 9 nucleotides line up with TRBD2. Germline V lookup: CDR1 SGHTA, CDR2 FQGTGA. J lost 9 bases, V lost 2 bases, and 8 bases had no gene match. The CDR3 loop spans 15 amino acids. CDR3 DNA: TGTGCCAGCAGCTTATCAGGCGGGGGGGCCCTTGAGCAGTTCTTC. It translates to CASSLSGGGALEQFF.

V is TRBV7-2 and J is TRBJ1-1, with 7 bases identical to TRBD1. The ends lost 5 bases at V and 5 bases at J; junction bases unmatched: 5. The CDR3 totals 13 residues. Germline loops: CDR1 SGHTA, CDR2 FQGNSA. The CDR3 loop is CASSQTGRTEAFF. The CDR3 DNA is TGTGCCAGCAGCCAGACAGGGAGAACTGAAGCTTTCTTT.

This clone was seen a single time. This sequence joins TRBV15 and TRBJ1-1; D unresolved. The CDR3 contains 13 residues. Germline CDR1 LNHNV, CDR2 YYDKDF (reference sequence). Trimming stripped 8 bases from V and 10 bases from J, with 20 bases between. CDR3 sequence (DNA): TGTGCCACCCTAGGGAACATGGGGAACGCAGCTTTCTTT. It encodes CATLGNMGNAAFF.

The V and J genes are TRBV9 and TRBJ2-1, with 8 bases aligning to TRBD2. Germline assignment: CDR1 SGDLS and CDR2 YYNGEE. This CDR3 spans 17 amino acids. V lost 2 bases to trimming and J lost 2 bases; unmatched junction nucleotides: 9. The chain's CDR3 is CASSVIGTSGAYNEQFF. The DNA for the CDR3 is TGTGCCAGCAGCGTCATCGGTACTAGCGGTGCCTACAATGAGCAGTTCTTC.

The sample holds one count of this clone. The CDR3 is CASSLSPARGHDNEQFF. The CDR3 nucleotides read TGTGCCAGCAGTTTAAGCCCGGCTAGGGGCCATGACAATGAGCAGTTCTTC. The chain joins TRBV28 to TRBJ2-1; tentatively, D is TRBD1 (5 bases). Trimming stripped 2 bases from V and 5 bases from J, with 19 bases between. The CDR3 sequence is 17 residues long. Germline-derived CDR1 and CDR2 are MDHEN and SYDVKM.

The chain has TRBV10-3 and TRBJ2-3; 10 nucleotides line up with TRBD2. Germline CDR1 is ENHRY and CDR2 is SYGVKD. The CDR3 spans 16 residues. J gave up 2 bases and V 2 bases, and 4 bases lay outside the gene matches. The CDR3 is CAISEGLAGATDTQYF. In DNA form, the CDR3 reads TGTGCCATCAGTGAGGGGCTAGCGGGGGCCACAGATACGCAGTATTTT.

The chain recombines TRBV7-3 with TRBJ1-2; D is perhaps TRBD1 (5 bases). The CDR3 is made up of 15 amino acids. Germline CDR1 is SGHTA and CDR2 is FQGTGA. The V end was cut by 1 base, the J end by 3 bases, with 12 bases between. CDR3 DNA: TGTGCCAGCAGCTTAATGGGGGGTGTTGACTATGGCTACACCTTC. Its protein product is CASSLMGGVDYGYTF.

J is TRBJ2-7 and V is TRBV21-1. TRBV21-1 is termed a pseudogene. The CDR3 extends over 14 amino acids. CDR3 protein: CASSMKPWEVEQYF. The CDR3 DNA sequence: TGTGCCAGCAGCATGAAACCGTGGGAAGTCGAGCAGTACTTC.

V is TRBV5-1 and J is TRBJ1-6; 7 positions agree with TRBD1. This CDR3 has 14 residues. Trimming removed 4 bases from V and 6 bases from J; junction bases left unmatched: 4. In germline, CDR1 is SGHRS, CDR2 YFSETQ. DNA of the CDR3: TGCGCCAGCAGCGTAGGACAGGTTAATTCACCCCTCCACTTT. This encodes CASSVGQVNSPLHF.